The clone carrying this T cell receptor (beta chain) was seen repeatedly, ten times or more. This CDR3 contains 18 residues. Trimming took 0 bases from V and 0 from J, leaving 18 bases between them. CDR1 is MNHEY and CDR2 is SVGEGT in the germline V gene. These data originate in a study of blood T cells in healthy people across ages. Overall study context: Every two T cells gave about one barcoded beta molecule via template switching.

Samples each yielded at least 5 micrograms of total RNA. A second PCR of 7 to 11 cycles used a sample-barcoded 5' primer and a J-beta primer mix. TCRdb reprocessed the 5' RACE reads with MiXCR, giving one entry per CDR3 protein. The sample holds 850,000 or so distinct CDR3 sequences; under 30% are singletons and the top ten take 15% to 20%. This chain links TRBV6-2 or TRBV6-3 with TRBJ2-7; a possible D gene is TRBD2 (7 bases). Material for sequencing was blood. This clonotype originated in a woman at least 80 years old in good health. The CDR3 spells CASSYSISQGTNSYEQYF. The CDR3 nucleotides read TGTGCCAGCAGTTACTCGATCTCCCAGGGGACTAACTCCTACGAGCAGTACTTC.